The rows below give T cell receptor beta chains drawn from one sample of a study of type 1 regulatory T cells. No antigen has been identified for these receptors. TCRdb analysed the reads with MiXCR anew, one entry per CDR3 protein. The sample has more than 50,000 distinct CDR3 sequences, 55% to 65% seen once; the top ten hold about 2%. The sequencing input was cultured non-Tr1 T cells, either the whole culture or a sorted T cell fraction (not recorded which). These receptors originate from a human donor in good health. CDR3s include the opening cysteine and the closing phenylalanine or tryptophan.

j_call: TRBJ2-7
v_call: TRBV6-2/TRBV6-3
cdr3_aa: CASSYFLGLETYEQYF

j_call: TRBJ2-3
v_call: TRBV10-1
cdr3_aa: CASSEFSRGASTDTQYF

j_call: TRBJ2-5
v_call: TRBV5-1
cdr3_aa: CASSLTGVWETQYF

j_call: TRBJ2-7
v_call: TRBV7-6
cdr3_aa: CANSLAGDYEQYF

j_call: TRBJ1-6
v_call: TRBV7-9
cdr3_aa: CASSVEQGNSPLHF

j_call: TRBJ1-4
v_call: TRBV27
cdr3_aa: CASSLAGTGVEKLFF

j_call: TRBJ1-2
v_call: TRBV4-3
cdr3_aa: CASSQEGIYGYTF

j_call: TRBJ2-1
v_call: TRBV7-2
cdr3_aa: CASSFWTGGPRGEQFF

j_call: TRBJ1-3
v_call: TRBV20-1
cdr3_aa: CSAQQGYHTIYF

j_call: TRBJ2-3
v_call: TRBV7-2
cdr3_aa: CASSPGLAVDTQYF

j_call: TRBJ2-7
v_call: TRBV10-2
cdr3_aa: CASSEFGFQQYF

j_call: TRBJ1-2
v_call: TRBV7-2
cdr3_aa: CASSLVGTGYGYTF

j_call: TRBJ2-5
v_call: TRBV7-8
cdr3_aa: CASSPGGTGFVTQYF

j_call: TRBJ1-5
v_call: TRBV20-1
cdr3_aa: CSANGQGNQPQHF

j_call: TRBJ2-3
v_call: TRBV4-1
cdr3_aa: CASTVIGAEATQYF

j_call: TRBJ2-5
v_call: TRBV6-2/TRBV6-3
cdr3_aa: CASSQNRDSETQYF

j_call: TRBJ2-7
v_call: TRBV27
cdr3_aa: CASSPSGGSYEQYF

j_call: TRBJ2-1
v_call: TRBV6-9
cdr3_aa: CASIQTYNEQFF

j_call: TRBJ2-2
v_call: TRBV20-1
cdr3_aa: CSARNIFTGELFF

j_call: TRBJ2-3
v_call: TRBV6-2/TRBV6-3
cdr3_aa: CASRITTGGDTQYF

j_call: TRBJ2-2
v_call: TRBV20-1
cdr3_aa: CSARGGREWNTGELFF

j_call: TRBJ2-5
v_call: TRBV5-1
cdr3_aa: CASSLGFPGEQETQYF

j_call: TRBJ2-5
v_call: TRBV7-2
cdr3_aa: CASSTPGQALQETQYF

j_call: TRBJ2-1
v_call: TRBV6-2/TRBV6-3
cdr3_aa: CASSYVGGSGEQFF

j_call: TRBJ2-7
v_call: TRBV10-3
cdr3_aa: CAIRRLAGGPSEQYF

j_call: TRBJ2-5
v_call: TRBV21-1
cdr3_aa: CAFPGQRQETQYF